The rows below give T cell receptor beta chains drawn from one sample of a study of control samples from healthy donors and cancer patients. Some clones are missing from TCRdb's copy, which holds only in-frame ones; the method was immunoSEQ multiplex PCR. Of around 30,000 clones listed, 86% are singletons. Sample: PBMCs. All receptors come from a woman in her 40s with lung cancer. Each CDR3 is given with its conserved first and last residue. Each record gives: J gene, V gene, clone size, D gene, CDR3 DNA, CDR3 protein. A D gene is named only where the DNA matches it firmly. Clone size appears in some rows only: once, few, many, or a class for an expanded clone.

TRBJ2-4 | TRBV3-1/TRBV3-2 | . | TRBD2 | TGTGCCAGCAGCCAAGTACGGGGGGTCGACGAAAACATTCAGTACTTC | CASSQVRGVDENIQYF
TRBJ2-3 | TRBV7-9 | . | . | TGTGCCAGCAGCCTCCTTGTCTCAGATACGCAGTATTTT | CASSLLVSDTQYF
TRBJ1-1 | TRBV6-6 | . | . | TGTGCCAGCAGTTACTCTTCGGTCACTGAAGCTTTCTTT | CASSYSSVTEAFF
TRBJ1-3 | TRBV29-1 | . | . | TGCAGCGTTGAGGCCGGCTTCACTGGAAACACCATATATTTT | CSVEAGFTGNTIYF
TRBJ1-1 | TRBV9 | once | . | TGTGCCAGCAGCGTAGAGGGTGTCATGAACACTGAAGCTTTCTTT | CASSVEGVMNTEAFF
TRBJ2-5 | TRBV21-1 | . | . | TGTGCCAGCTTGGACAGCGGACAAGAGACCCAGTACTTC | CASLDSGQETQYF
TRBJ1-6 | TRBV27 | once | . | TGTGCCACCTCCGGGACCCAAGTTTCACCCCTCCACTTT | CATSGTQVSPLHF
TRBJ2-7 | TRBV19 | . | TRBD1 | TGTGCCAGTAGTTCGGGACAGTCCGTCTCCTACGAGCAGTACTTC | CASSSGQSVSYEQYF
TRBJ2-2 | TRBV5-6 | . | TRBD2 | TGTGCCAGCAGCTTTCCGGCGGGGGGGTTCACCGGGGAGCTGTTTTTT | CASSFPAGGFTGELFF
TRBJ2-1 | TRBV2 | . | TRBD2 | TGTGCCAGCAGGACAGATCAGCGGGGGAAGCAGTTCTTC | CASRTDQRGKQFF
TRBJ1-2 | TRBV5-1 | . | TRBD1 | TGCGCCAGCAGCGGAGGAGGGGGCGATCACTATGGCTACACCTTC | CASSGGGGDHYGYTF
TRBJ1-1 | TRBV12-3/TRBV12-4 | . | . | TGTGCCAGCAGTTTTGCCGGCGCTTCCGAAGCTTTCTTT | CASSFAGASEAFF
TRBJ2-3 | TRBV10-2 | . | TRBD2 | TGCGCCAGCAGTGAGTCGGAACTAGCGGGGGGTGGGCAGTATTTT | CASSESELAGGGQYF
TRBJ1-1 | TRBV19 | . | . | TGTGCCACCAACTCACTCCAGGACAAGGGCCCTGAAGCTTTCTTT | CATNSLQDKGPEAFF
TRBJ2-3 | TRBV7-9 | . | . | TGTGCCAGCAGCTTAGGCACAGATACGCAGTATTTT | CASSLGTDTQYF
TRBJ2-4 | TRBV10-3 | . | . | TGTGCCATCAGTGATAACATAGCCAAAAACATTCAGTACTTC | CAISDNIAKNIQYF
TRBJ2-2 | TRBV2 | . | TRBD1 | TGTGCCAGCAGTATACAGGGGGCAAGAGGCGGGGAGCTGTTTTTT | CASSIQGARGGELFF
TRBJ1-1 | TRBV12-3/TRBV12-4 | . | . | TGTGCCAGCAGTTTTCCTGAGCAGGGCAGAGCTTTCTTT | CASSFPEQGRAFF
TRBJ2-5 | TRBV5-4 | once | . | TGTGCCAGCAGCTTGGTGTCAGGCCAAGAGACCCAGTACTTC | CASSLVSGQETQYF
TRBJ1-5 | TRBV19 | . | . | TGTGCCAGTAGTATAGCGGGGGACCAGCCCCAGCATTTT | CASSIAGDQPQHF
TRBJ2-7 | TRBV9 | . | TRBD2 | TGTGCCAGCAGCGCCGGGGGGGGAAGCTCCTACGAGCAGTACTTC | CASSAGGGSSYEQYF
TRBJ1-3 | TRBV19 | . | . | TGTGCCAGTAGTATCGCACTGGGCGCTGGAAACACCATATATTTT | CASSIALGAGNTIYF
TRBJ2-1 | TRBV14 | . | TRBD2 | TGTGCCAGCAGCCAGCAACTAGCGGGGGGGGATGAGCAGTTCTTC | CASSQQLAGGDEQFF
TRBJ1-5 | TRBV28 | . | . | TGTGCCAGCAGTTTGAGAGGACAGTATAGCAATCAGCCCCAGCATTTT | CASSLRGQYSNQPQHF
TRBJ1-1 | TRBV5-4 | once | . | TGTGCCAGCAGCTCGGGACTGTACATGAACACTGAAGCTTTCTTT | CASSSGLYMNTEAFF
TRBJ2-1 | TRBV19 | . | TRBD2 | TGTGCCAGTAGTTCCCAACCGGGACTAGCCTTCGAAGAGCAGTTCTTC | CASSSQPGLAFEEQFF
TRBJ2-1 | TRBV9 | few | . | TGTGCCAGCAGCCCTAGTGGGGGGGCCTCCTACAATGAGCAGTTCTTC | CASSPSGGASYNEQFF
TRBJ2-3 | TRBV27 | . | . | TGTGCCAGCAGTTTATTACAGGCACCTAGCACAGATACGCAGTATTTT | CASSLLQAPSTDTQYF
TRBJ1-2 | TRBV15 | once | TRBD1 | TGTGCCACCAGCAGAGATCCCGGGACAGCTAACTATGGCTACACCTTC | CATSRDPGTANYGYTF
TRBJ2-1 | TRBV11-3 | . | TRBD2 | TGTGCCAGCAGCCCGGGCCCTAGCGGGGGGGCCGGTGAGCAGTTCTTC | CASSPGPSGGAGEQFF
TRBJ1-1 | TRBV3-1/TRBV3-2 | few | TRBD1 | TGTGCCAGCAGCCACCCACCCGACAGGGGAGCTTTCTTT | CASSHPPDRGAFF
TRBJ2-2 | TRBV6-5 | . | . | TGTGCCAGCAGCACCCCTCAGGACATCCGTGGGGAGCTGTTTTTT | CASSTPQDIRGELFF
TRBJ2-2 | TRBV9 | . | . | TGTGCCAGCAGCGGGTCCCTGGACTGGATGAACACCGGGGAGCTGTTTTTT | CASSGSLDWMNTGELFF
TRBJ1-1 | TRBV19 | once | . | TGTGCCAGTAGTATAATCCTGGGGATGAACACTGAAGCTTTCTTT | CASSIILGMNTEAFF
TRBJ2-1 | TRBV11-3 | . | TRBD2 | TGTGCCAGCAGCCGCCAGGACGCGGGGGAGGGGAATGAGCAGTTCTTC | CASSRQDAGEGNEQFF
TRBJ2-1 | TRBV10-3 | few | TRBD2 | TGTGCCATCAGTAGACTAGCGGAGTACAATGAGCAGTTCTTC | CAISRLAEYNEQFF
TRBJ2-3 | TRBV5-8 | . | TRBD1 | TGTGCCAGCAGCTTGATGGGACAGCGCACAGATACGCAGTATTTT | CASSLMGQRTDTQYF
TRBJ2-7 | TRBV10-3 | . | TRBD1 | TGTGCCATCAGTGGCCTGGACAGGGGGGCTCAGTCCTACGAGCAGTACTTC | CAISGLDRGAQSYEQYF
TRBJ2-7 | TRBV7-2 | . | . | TGTGCCAGCAGCTTAGATCAGGGAACCTACGAGCAGTACTTC | CASSLDQGTYEQYF
TRBJ2-7 | TRBV6-5 | . | TRBD1 | TGTGCCAGCAGCCCCGGGACAGGGGAGGCCTACGAGCAGTACTTC | CASSPGTGEAYEQYF
TRBJ1-3 | TRBV20-1 | . | . | TGCAGTGCTAGTGTGGTCTCTGGAAACACCATATATTTT | CSASVVSGNTIYF
TRBJ2-7 | TRBV5-1 | . | TRBD1 | TGCGCCAGCAGCTTGCAACCCGGGACAGCCTACGAGCAGTACTTC | CASSLQPGTAYEQYF
TRBJ1-5 | TRBV6-5 | . | TRBD1 | TGTGCCAGCAGTCTGAACAGGGGTAGCAATCAGCCCCAGCATTTT | CASSLNRGSNQPQHF
TRBJ2-4 | TRBV27 | . | TRBD2 | TGTGCCAGCAGTAGCGGACTAGCGGGGGGGCGATCCAAAAACATTCAGTACTTC | CASSSGLAGGRSKNIQYF
TRBJ2-3 | TRBV7-3 | . | TRBD2 | TGTGCCAGCAGCCCGACTAGCGGGGGCCATAGGGGTACGCAGTATTTT | CASSPTSGGHRGTQYF
TRBJ2-3 | TRBV7-2 | . | TRBD2 | TGTGCCAGCAGCTTCCCTAGCGGGGGGACCAGCACAGATACGCAGTATTTT | CASSFPSGGTSTDTQYF
TRBJ1-4 | TRBV7-6 | . | . | TGTGCCAGCAGCATACGGACCTTCTGGGCCTTAACAACTAATGAAAAACTGTTTTTT | CASSIRTFWALTTNEKLFF
TRBJ2-5 | TRBV18 | . | TRBD1 | TGTGCCAGCTCACCACCTCTTGCAGGGGGCCATGGGGAGACCCAGTACTTC | CASSPPLAGGHGETQYF
TRBJ2-2 | TRBV3-1/TRBV3-2 | . | . | TGTGCCAGCAGCCAAGTTGAAGGAATCTCCGGGGAGCTGTTTTTT | CASSQVEGISGELFF
TRBJ1-1 | TRBV5-1 | . | TRBD1 | TGCGCCAGCAGCACCGGGACAGGGACCGCTGAAGCTTTCTTT | CASSTGTGTAEAFF
TRBJ2-5 | TRBV5-1 | . | . | TGCGCCAGCAGCTTGGGTATAGAGACCCAGTACTTC | CASSLGIETQYF